The next 28 T cell receptor beta chains were all read from a single sample in a study of blood T cell repertoires in COVID-19. The method was immunoSEQ multiplex PCR; TCRdb's version includes in-frame clones alone and lacks a portion of them. The table shows about 81,000 clones, with roughly four fifths occurring only once. Sequences were obtained from peripheral blood. The source is a man in his 60s with acute or convalescent COVID-19.

This clone came up once. V is TRBV24-1 and J is TRBJ2-2; D is unclear. The V end lost 6 bases, the J end lost 6 bases, and 10 bases lay between the germline ends. The CDR3 length is 13 residues. The germline CDR1 and CDR2 sequences are KGHDR and SFDVKD. CDR3 DNA sequence: TGTGCCACCAGTACTCATATTGCCGGGGAGCTGTTTTTT. Amino acids: CATSTHIAGELFF.

The chain joins TRBV27 to TRBJ1-1; 8 bases fit TRBD1. V dropped 5 bases and J dropped 8; count of bases not matched to a gene: 7. The germline V gene has CDR1 MNHEY and CDR2 SMNVEV (reference sequence). The CDR3 totals 13 residues. CDR3 DNA: TGTGCCAGCAGTCCCCGACAGGGGCCAGAAGCTTTCTTT. Residues: CASSPRQGPEAFF.

Concerning this clone itself: The same CDR3 can be traced to other DNA sequences in this sample. The chain carries TRBV7-2 and TRBJ1-3, with TRBD1 as a possible D gene (5 bases). Trimming left V 5 bases short and J 4 bases short, with 12 bases between. The V gene's germline CDR1 is SGHTA and CDR2 FQGNSA. The CDR3 totals 14 residues. The CDR3 sequence is CASSPWGGGNTIYF. The CDR3 region has the DNA TGTGCCAGCAGCCCGTGGGGGGGAGGAAACACCATATATTTT.

This chain joins TRBV12-2 and TRBJ2-7; TRBD2 is the table's D call, not checked against the DNA. TRBV12-2 is a listed pseudogene. The CDR3 length is 9 residues. CDR3 nucleotides: TGTGCAAGTCGCCGCAAGCGGTACTTC. This sequence encodes CASRRKRYF.

About this clone itself: The sample contains more than one DNA sequence encoding this CDR3. This chain joins TRBV4-3 and TRBJ2-1; the D is unclear. CDR3 length: 15 residues. CDR1 is LGHNA and CDR2 is YSLEER in the germline V gene. The V and J ends lost 2 bases and 8 bases respectively, with 16 bases between them. CDR3 residues: CASSQSAGRDDEQFF. CDR3 DNA: TGCGCCAGCAGCCAATCGGCAGGCCGAGACGATGAGCAGTTCTTC.

This clone is deemed medium-sized. This chain connects TRBV4-3 to TRBJ2-7; no firm D call. The CDR3 is made up of 15 amino acids. Germline CDR1 is LGHNA and CDR2 is YSLEER. V lost 2 bases and J 0 bases, leaving 11 bases between the germline ends. CDR3 sequence (DNA): TGCGCCAGCAGCCAATCCACAGCCGACTCCTACGAGCAGTACTTC. It codes for CASSQSTADSYEQYF.

The chain joins TRBV28 to TRBJ1-1; possibly TRBD1 for D (6 bases). V lost 7 bases to trimming and J lost 11 bases, with 17 bases between them. Germline assignment: CDR1 MDHEN and CDR2 SYDVKM. This CDR3 is 12 amino acids long. The CDR3 loop reads CASNRDTRTAFF. The CDR3 DNA sequence: TGTGCCAGCAACCGGGACACCCGAACGGCTTTCTTT.

This chain joins TRBV18 and TRBJ1-1, with D unresolved. The germline gives CDR1 KGHSH, CDR2 LQKENI. This CDR3 has 13 residues. V was cut by 2 bases and J by 2 bases, with 6 bases left in between. CDR3 sequence: CASSPDLNTEAFF. For the CDR3, the DNA is TGTGCCAGCTCACCAGACTTAAACACTGAAGCTTTCTTT.

The V gene is TRBV19, the J gene TRBJ1-5; unclear D gene. Trimming pared 2 bases from V and 5 bases from J, leaving 4 bases between. The CDR3 contains 12 residues. Germline CDR1 and CDR2: LNHDA and SQIVND (reference sequence). As DNA, the CDR3 is TGTGCCAGTAGTATATCAGATCAGCCCCAGCATTTT. Amino acids: CASSISDQPQHF. The full variable domain, in which reference TRBV19 and TRBJ1-5 provide the parts outside the CDR3, is DGGITQSPKYLFRKEGQNVTLSCEQNLNHDAMYWYRQDPGQGLRLIYYSQIVNDFQKGDIAEGYSVSREKKESFPLTVTSAQKNPTAFYLCASSISDQPQHFGDGTRLSIL.

V is TRBV3-1 (or the pseudogene TRBV3-2) and J is TRBJ2-2; D unclear. The germline V and J ends were trimmed by 5 bases and 5 bases, with 12 bases remaining between them. Germline loops: CDR1 LGHDT, CDR2 YNNKEL (reference sequence). The CDR3 covers 14 residues. The CDR3 region is CASSTSPRTGELFF. The CDR3 DNA sequence: TGTGCCAGCAGCACTTCTCCACGTACCGGGGAGCTGTTTTTT.

V is TRBV4-1 and J is TRBJ1-5; the match to TRBD1 covers 10 bases. The CDR3 contains 18 residues. The ends lost 1 base at V and 5 bases at J; junction bases unmatched: 11. CDR1 is MGHRA, CDR2 YSYEKL, per germline. CDR3 in DNA: TGCGCCAGCAGCCAAGCGGCCCCCGGGACAGGGGACTATCAGCCCCAGCATTTT. This sequence encodes CASSQAAPGTGDYQPQHF.

The V gene is TRBV7-8, the J gene TRBJ1-5, with 9 bases matching TRBD1. The J segment lost 6 bases and the V segment lost 5 bases, leaving 14 bases of the junction unmatched. Germline values: CDR1 SGHVS, CDR2 FQNEAQ. The CDR3 is 17 amino acids. CDR3 sequence (DNA): TGTGCCAGCAGCCCAACAACAGGGACAGGGACCGGTCAGCCCCAGCATTTT. It codes for CASSPTTGTGTGQPQHF.

The gene calls are TRBV5-1 and TRBJ2-7; 7 bases line up with TRBD1. The CDR3 is 16 amino acids. Germline CDR1 and CDR2: SGHRS and YFSETQ. V gave up 0 bases and J gave up 3 bases; unmatched junction bases: 9. The DNA of the CDR3 is TGCGCCAGCAGCTTGGAGGGGTCGGCAGGGGGCTACGAGCAGTACTTC. The encoded protein is CASSLEGSAGGYEQYF.

This clone has a handful of counts. The rearrangement joins TRBV6-1 to TRBJ2-6, with TRBD1 matching over 8 bases. The CDR3 contains 17 residues. The V segment lost 4 bases and the J segment 2 bases; nucleotides outside the gene matches: 7. Germline loops: CDR1 MNHNS, CDR2 SASEGT. The CDR3 spells CASSGGQGGAGANVLTF. The CDR3, as DNA: TGTGCCAGCAGTGGCGGACAGGGAGGAGCTGGGGCCAACGTCCTGACTTTC.

The chain uses TRBV27 and TRBJ1-5, with 7 bases aligning to TRBD1. The CDR3 has 12 amino acids. The germline gives CDR1 MNHEY, CDR2 SMNVEV (reference sequence). The V segment lost 10 bases and the J segment 3 bases; nucleotides outside the gene matches: 3. The CDR3 bases are TGTGCCACGGGACAGCCCAATCAGCCCCAGCATTTT. It yields the protein CATGQPNQPQHF.

The rearrangement uses TRBV7-9 and TRBJ1-2; D not resolved. Germline assignment: CDR1 SEHNR and CDR2 FQNEAQ (reference sequence). V lost 4 bases to trimming and J lost 1 base, with 7 bases between them. This CDR3 is 13 amino acids long. The CDR3 loop reads CASSSSYNYGYTF. The DNA for the CDR3 is TGTGCCAGCAGCTCCTCGTATAACTATGGCTACACCTTC.

This clone appeared once. The chain uses TRBV15 and TRBJ2-3; 8 bases agree with TRBD2. The ends lost 0 bases at V and 2 bases at J; junction bases unmatched: 1. The V gene's germline CDR1 is LNHNV and CDR2 YYDKDF (reference sequence). This CDR3 has 15 amino acids. For the CDR3, the DNA is TGTGCCACCAGCAGAGAAGCGGGGGACACAGATACGCAGTATTTT. It translates to CATSREAGDTDTQYF.

The chain joins TRBV18 to TRBJ1-1; maybe TRBD1 (5 bases). Trimming left V 2 bases short and J 7 bases short, with 11 bases between. The germline gives CDR1 KGHSH, CDR2 LQKENI. The CDR3 runs to 13 residues. The CDR3: CASSPGAAREAFF. The CDR3 nucleotides read TGTGCCAGCTCACCAGGGGCGGCCCGTGAAGCTTTCTTT.

The genes are TRBV18 and TRBJ1-1; possible D gene TRBD1, 6 bases. V lost 7 bases and J lost 1, with 10 bases in between. CDR3 length: 13 residues. The germline V gene has CDR1 KGHSH and CDR2 LQKENI. This CDR3 is CASYQGQNTEAFF. The CDR3 nucleotides are TGTGCCAGCTATCAGGGGCAGAACACTGAAGCTTTCTTT.

The gene calls are TRBV5-4 and TRBJ2-7; D remains ambiguous. The V end lost 0 bases, the J end lost 1 base, and 11 bases lay between the germline ends. Germline values: CDR1 SGHNT, CDR2 YYREEE (reference sequence). The CDR3 totals 15 residues. The CDR3 region is CASSLALSGSYEQYF. The DNA of the CDR3 is TGTGCCAGCAGCTTGGCTCTATCTGGTTCCTACGAGCAGTACTTC.

The chain employs TRBV5-6 and TRBJ1-5; 7 bases agree with TRBD1. The germline V gene encodes CDR1 SGHDT and CDR2 YYEEEE. The CDR3 has 12 residues. V lost 0 bases, J lost 11 bases, and 2 bases stayed unmatched. As DNA, the CDR3 is TGTGCCAGCAGCTTGGGTACAGGGGCCCAGCATTTT. Its protein product is CASSLGTGAQHF.

This clone was counted between two and nine times. The V and J genes are TRBV18 and TRBJ2-7; D perhaps matches TRBD2 (5 bases). Germline assignment: CDR1 KGHSH and CDR2 LQKENI. V was clipped by 3 bases and J by 1 base, with 13 bases between them. The CDR3 extends over 15 amino acids. The CDR3: CASSPPDFSSYEQYF. CDR3 coding DNA: TGTGCCAGCTCACCCCCGGACTTCTCGTCCTACGAGCAGTACTTC.

V usage is TRBV21-1 and J usage is TRBJ1-5. TRBV21-1 is a recognized pseudogene. CDR3 length: 18 residues. This chain's CDR3 is CASSNRRPGRGRGQPQHF. DNA of the CDR3: TGTGCCAGCAGCAACAGACGGCCAGGGCGCGGGAGAGGTCAGCCCCAGCATTTT.

This clone was picked up one time. The chain recombines TRBV19 with TRBJ2-5; D is perhaps TRBD1 (6 bases). V was shortened by 5 bases and J by 0 bases, with 10 bases between the two germline ends. The length of the CDR3 is 14 residues. In germline, CDR1 is LNHDA, CDR2 SQIVND (reference sequence). DNA for the CDR3: TGTGCCAGTAGTTATGGACAGAACCAAGAGACCCAGTACTTC. Amino acid sequence: CASSYGQNQETQYF. Drawing the rest from reference TRBV19 and TRBJ2-5, the complete variable domain is DGGITQSPKYLFRKEGQNVTLSCEQNLNHDAMYWYRQDPGQGLRLIYYSQIVNDFQKGDIAEGYSVSREKKESFPLTVTSAQKNPTAFYLCASSYGQNQETQYFGPGTRLLVL.

The genes are TRBV7-3 and TRBJ2-2, with TRBD2 identical over 15 bases. V was clipped by 5 bases and J by 4 bases; unmatched bases: 14. This CDR3 spans 20 amino acids. Per the germline V gene, CDR1 is SGHTA and CDR2 is FQGTGA. CDR3 sequence reads: CASSHITGLAGGRGTGELFF. Here the CDR3 DNA reads TGTGCCAGCAGCCATATTACAGGACTAGCGGGGGGGCGCGGCACCGGGGAGCTGTTTTTT.

The chain uses TRBV14 and TRBJ2-2; 8 bases align to TRBD2. This CDR3 spans 19 amino acids. Trimming at V came to 2 bases and at J to 0 bases, leaving 11 bases not matched to a gene. CDR1 SGHDN and CDR2 FVKESK come from the germline V gene. CDR3 DNA: TGTGCCAGCAGCCAACAAGGACTAGCCCTAATACCGAACACCGGGGAGCTGTTTTTT. It specifies CASSQQGLALIPNTGELFF. The whole variable domain, filled in from reference TRBV14 and TRBJ2-2, reads EAGVTQFPSHSVIEKGQTVTLRCDPISGHDNLYWYRRVMGKEIKFLLHFVKESKQDESGMPNNRFLAERTGGTYSTLKVQPAELEDSGVYFCASSQQGLALIPNTGELFFGEGSRLTVL.

The chain has TRBV5-1 and TRBJ2-7, with TRBD2 as a possible D gene (6 bases). In germline, CDR1 is SGHRS, CDR2 YFSETQ. V lost 6 bases, J lost 9 bases, and 16 bases lay in between. This CDR3 spans 12 amino acids. CDR3: CASTLGGGWQYF. The CDR3 DNA reads as TGCGCCAGCACCCTGGGGGGTGGTTGGCAGTACTTC.

V is TRBV10-3 and J is TRBJ2-7; 8 bases line up with TRBD1. V lost 2 bases to trimming and J lost 6 bases; unmatched junction nucleotides: 6. The germline V gene has CDR1 ENHRY and CDR2 SYGVKD. The CDR3 is 14 amino acids. CDR3 nucleotide sequence: TGTGCCATCAGTGAGGGACAGGGATTAGGCGAGCAGTACTTC. Amino acid sequence: CAISEGQGLGEQYF.